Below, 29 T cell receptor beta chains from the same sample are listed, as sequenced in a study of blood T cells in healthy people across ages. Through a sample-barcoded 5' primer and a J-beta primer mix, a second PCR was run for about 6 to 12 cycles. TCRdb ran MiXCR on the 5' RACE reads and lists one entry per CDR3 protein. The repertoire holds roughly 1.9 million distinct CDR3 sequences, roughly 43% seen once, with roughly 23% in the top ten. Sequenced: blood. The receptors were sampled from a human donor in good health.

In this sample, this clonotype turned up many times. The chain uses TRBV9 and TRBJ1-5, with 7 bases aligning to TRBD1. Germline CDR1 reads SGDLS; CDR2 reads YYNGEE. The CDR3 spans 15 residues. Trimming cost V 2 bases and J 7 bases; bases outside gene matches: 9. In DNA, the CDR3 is TGTGCCAGCAGCGTCACCGGGACAGAGTTACAGCCCCAGCATTTT. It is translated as CASSVTGTELQPQHF.

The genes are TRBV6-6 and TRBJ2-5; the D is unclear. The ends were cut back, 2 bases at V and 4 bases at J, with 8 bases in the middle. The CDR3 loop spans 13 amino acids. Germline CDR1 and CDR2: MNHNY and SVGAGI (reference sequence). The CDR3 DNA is TGTGCCAGCAGTTACCGACCAGCAGAGACCCAGTACTTC. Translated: CASSYRPAETQYF.

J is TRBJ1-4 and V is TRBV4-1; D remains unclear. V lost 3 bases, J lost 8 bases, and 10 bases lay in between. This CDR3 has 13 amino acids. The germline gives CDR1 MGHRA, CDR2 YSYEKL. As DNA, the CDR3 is TGCGCCAGCAGCCAGGACCCGGAGGAAAAACTGTTTTTT. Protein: CASSQDPEEKLFF.

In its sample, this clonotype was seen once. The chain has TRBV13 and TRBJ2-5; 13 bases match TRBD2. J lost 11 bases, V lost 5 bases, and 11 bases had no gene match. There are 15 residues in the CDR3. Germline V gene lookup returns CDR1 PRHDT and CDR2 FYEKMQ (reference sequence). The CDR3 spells CASSVTSGRYNEQYF. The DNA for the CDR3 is TGTGCCAGCAGCGTGACTAGCGGGAGGTACAATGAGCAGTACTTC.

As DNA, the CDR3 is TGTGCCAGCAGCTTTGACCCCACCGGGGAGCTGTTTTTT. It translates to CASSFDPTGELFF. The V gene is TRBV7-2, the J gene TRBJ2-2; D gene ambiguous. Per germline, CDR1 SGHTA and CDR2 FQGNSA. CDR3 length: 13 residues. V lost 3 bases to trimming and J lost 4 bases, with 6 bases between them.

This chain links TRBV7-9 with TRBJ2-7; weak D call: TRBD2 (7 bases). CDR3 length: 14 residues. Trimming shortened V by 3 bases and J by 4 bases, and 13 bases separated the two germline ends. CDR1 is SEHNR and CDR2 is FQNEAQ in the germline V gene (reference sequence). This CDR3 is CASSFGGLGYEQYF. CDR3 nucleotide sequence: TGTGCCAGCAGCTTCGGGGGGCTCGGGTACGAGCAGTACTTC.

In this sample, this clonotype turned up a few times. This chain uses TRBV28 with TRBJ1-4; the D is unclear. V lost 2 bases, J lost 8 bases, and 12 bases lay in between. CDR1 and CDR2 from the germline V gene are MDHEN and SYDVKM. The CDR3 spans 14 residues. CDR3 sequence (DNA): TGTGCCAGCAGTTTAAGAGGGTCAAAGGAAAAACTGTTTTTT. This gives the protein CASSLRGSKEKLFF.

The CDR3 nucleotides read TGCAGTGCTAGTCTCGGGGAGGAGGCTGAAGCTTTCTTT. Translating it yields CSASLGEEAEAFF. The chain couples TRBV20-1 to TRBJ1-1; D is ambiguous. This CDR3 contains 13 residues. Trimming took 3 bases from V and 6 from J, leaving 14 bases between them. The V gene's germline CDR1 is DFQATT and CDR2 SNEGSKA (reference sequence).

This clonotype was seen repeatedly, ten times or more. The CDR3 DNA reads TGTGCCAGCAGCTTAATGGGCGGTCAAGAGACCCAGTACTTC. Translating gives CASSLMGGQETQYF. V usage is TRBV7-2 and J usage is TRBJ2-5; no clear D gene. Germline V gene lookup returns CDR1 SGHTA and CDR2 FQGNSA. V shed 2 bases and J shed 2 bases, with 9 bases lying between them. The CDR3 consists of 14 residues.

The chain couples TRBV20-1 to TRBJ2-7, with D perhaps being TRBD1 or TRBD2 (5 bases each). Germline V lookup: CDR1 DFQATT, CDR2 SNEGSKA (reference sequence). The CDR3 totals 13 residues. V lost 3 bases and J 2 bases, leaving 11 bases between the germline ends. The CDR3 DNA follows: TGCAGTGCTAGCGGGACCGACGCCTACGAGCAGTACTTC. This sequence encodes CSASGTDAYEQYF.

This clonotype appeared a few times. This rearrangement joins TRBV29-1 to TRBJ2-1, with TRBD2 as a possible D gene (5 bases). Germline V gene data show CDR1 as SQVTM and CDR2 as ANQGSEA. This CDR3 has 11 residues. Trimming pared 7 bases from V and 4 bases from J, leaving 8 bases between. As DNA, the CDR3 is TGCAGCGCCGGGAATTACAATGAGCAGTTCTTC. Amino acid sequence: CSAGNYNEQFF.

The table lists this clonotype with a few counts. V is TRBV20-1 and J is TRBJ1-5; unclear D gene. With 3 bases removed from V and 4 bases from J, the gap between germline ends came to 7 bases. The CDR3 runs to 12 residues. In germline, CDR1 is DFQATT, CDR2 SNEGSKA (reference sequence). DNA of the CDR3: TGCAGTGCTAGTGGTCAAAATCAGCCCCAGCATTTT. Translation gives CSASGQNQPQHF.

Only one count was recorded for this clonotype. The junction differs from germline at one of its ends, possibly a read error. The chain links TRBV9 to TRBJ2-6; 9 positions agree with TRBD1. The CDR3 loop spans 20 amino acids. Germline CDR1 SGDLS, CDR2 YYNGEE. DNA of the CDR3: TGTGCCAGCAGCAAGAGTGGCCTACAGGGGGCTCCCTCTGGGGCCAACGCCCTGACTTTC. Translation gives CASSKSGLQGAPSGANALTF.

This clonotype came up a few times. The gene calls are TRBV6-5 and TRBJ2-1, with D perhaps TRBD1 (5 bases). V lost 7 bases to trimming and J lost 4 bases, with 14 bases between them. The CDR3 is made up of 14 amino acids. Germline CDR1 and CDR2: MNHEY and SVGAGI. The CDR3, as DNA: TGTGCCAGCACAGGATCTAGACAGTACAATGAGCAGTTCTTC. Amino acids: CASTGSRQYNEQFF.

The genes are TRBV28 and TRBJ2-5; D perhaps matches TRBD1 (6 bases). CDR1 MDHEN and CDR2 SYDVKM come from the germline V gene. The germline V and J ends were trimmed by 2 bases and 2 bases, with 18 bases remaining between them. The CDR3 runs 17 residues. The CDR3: CASSLTRTVTIQETQYF. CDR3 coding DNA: TGTGCCAGCAGTTTAACACGGACAGTTACCATACAAGAGACCCAGTACTTC.

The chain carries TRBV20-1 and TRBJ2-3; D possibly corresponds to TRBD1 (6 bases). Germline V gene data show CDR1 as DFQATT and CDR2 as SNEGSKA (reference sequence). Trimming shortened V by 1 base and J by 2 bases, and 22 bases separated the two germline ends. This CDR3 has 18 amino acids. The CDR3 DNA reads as TGCAGTGCTAGAGGAGGGGGACCACAAGGCCCCTACACAGATACGCAGTATTTT. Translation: CSARGGGPQGPYTDTQYF.

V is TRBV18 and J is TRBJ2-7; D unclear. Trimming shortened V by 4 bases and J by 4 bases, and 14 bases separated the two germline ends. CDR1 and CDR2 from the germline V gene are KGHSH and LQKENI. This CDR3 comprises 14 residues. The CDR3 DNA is TGTGCCAGCTCACGGGTATCCAGTGGGTACGAGCAGTACTTC. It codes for CASSRVSSGYEQYF.

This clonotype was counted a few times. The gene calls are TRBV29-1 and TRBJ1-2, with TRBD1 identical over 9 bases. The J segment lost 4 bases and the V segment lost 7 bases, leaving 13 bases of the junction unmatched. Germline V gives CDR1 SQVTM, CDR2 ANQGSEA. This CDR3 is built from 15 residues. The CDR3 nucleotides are TGCAGCGCCATTGATAGGACAGGGGCCCGCTATGGCTACACCTTC. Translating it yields CSAIDRTGARYGYTF.

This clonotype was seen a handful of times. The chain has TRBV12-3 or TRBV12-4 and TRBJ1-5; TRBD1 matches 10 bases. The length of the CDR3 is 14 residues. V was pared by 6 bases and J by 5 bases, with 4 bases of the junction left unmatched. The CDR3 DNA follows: TGTGCCAGCAGAGACAGGGGGCACCATCAGCCCCAGCATTTT. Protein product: CASRDRGHHQPQHF.

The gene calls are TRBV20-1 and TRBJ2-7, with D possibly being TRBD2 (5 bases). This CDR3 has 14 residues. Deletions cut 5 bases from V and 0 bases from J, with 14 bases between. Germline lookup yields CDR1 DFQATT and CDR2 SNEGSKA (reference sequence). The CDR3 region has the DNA TGCAGTGCTGCTTGGACGGGGAGCTCCTACGAGCAGTACTTC. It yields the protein CSAAWTGSSYEQYF.

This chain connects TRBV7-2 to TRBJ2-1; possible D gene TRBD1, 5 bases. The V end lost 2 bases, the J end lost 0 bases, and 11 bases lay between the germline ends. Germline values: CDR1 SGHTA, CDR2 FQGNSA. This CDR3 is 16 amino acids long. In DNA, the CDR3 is TGTGCCAGCAGCTTAAGTGGGGCCCTCTCCTACAATGAGCAGTTCTTC. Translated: CASSLSGALSYNEQFF. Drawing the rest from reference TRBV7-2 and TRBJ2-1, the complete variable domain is GAGVSQSPSNKVTEKGKDVELRCDPISGHTALYWYRQSLGQGLEFLIYFQGNSAPDKSGLPSDRFSAERTGGSVSTLTIQRTQQEDSAVYLCASSLSGALSYNEQFFGPGTRLTVL.

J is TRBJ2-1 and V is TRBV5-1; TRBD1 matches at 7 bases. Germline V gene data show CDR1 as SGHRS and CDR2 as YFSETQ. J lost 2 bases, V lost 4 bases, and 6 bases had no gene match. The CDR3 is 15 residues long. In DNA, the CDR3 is TGCGCCAGCAGCCCCTTGGACAGGACCTACAATGAGCAGTTCTTC. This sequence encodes CASSPLDRTYNEQFF.

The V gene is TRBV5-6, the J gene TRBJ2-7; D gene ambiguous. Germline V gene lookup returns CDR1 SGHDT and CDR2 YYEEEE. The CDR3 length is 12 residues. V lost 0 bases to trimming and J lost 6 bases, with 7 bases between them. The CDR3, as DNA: TGTGCCAGCAGCTTGGACCAGCGCGAGCAGTACTTC. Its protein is CASSLDQREQYF.

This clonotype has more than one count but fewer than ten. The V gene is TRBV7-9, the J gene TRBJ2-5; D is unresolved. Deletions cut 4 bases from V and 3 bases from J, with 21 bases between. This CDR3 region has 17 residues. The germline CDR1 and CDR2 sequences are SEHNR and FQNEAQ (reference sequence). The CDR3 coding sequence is TGTGCCAGCAGCTCCGGCCGCCGGGTTGAGTACGAAGAGACCCAGTACTTC. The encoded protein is CASSSGRRVEYEETQYF.

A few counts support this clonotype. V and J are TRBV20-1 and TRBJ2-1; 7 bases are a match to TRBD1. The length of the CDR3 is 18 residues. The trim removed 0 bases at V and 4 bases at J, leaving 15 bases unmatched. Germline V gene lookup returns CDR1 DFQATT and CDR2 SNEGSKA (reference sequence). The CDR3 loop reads CSAREIHSNRGSYNEQFF. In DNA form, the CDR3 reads TGCAGTGCTAGAGAAATTCACTCGAACAGGGGCTCTTACAATGAGCAGTTCTTC.

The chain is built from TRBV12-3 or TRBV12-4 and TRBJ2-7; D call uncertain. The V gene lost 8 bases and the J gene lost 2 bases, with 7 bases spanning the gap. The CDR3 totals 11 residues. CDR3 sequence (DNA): TGTGCCAGCCTAAAAACCTACGAGCAGTACTTC. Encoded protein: CASLKTYEQYF.

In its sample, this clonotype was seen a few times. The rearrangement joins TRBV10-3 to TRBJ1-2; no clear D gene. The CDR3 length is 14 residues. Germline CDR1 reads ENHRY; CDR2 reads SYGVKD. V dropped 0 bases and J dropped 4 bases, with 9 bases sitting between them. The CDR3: CAISESGHFYGYTF. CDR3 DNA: TGTGCCATCAGTGAGTCCGGTCACTTCTATGGCTACACCTTC.

CDR3 sequence: CASSSSGQKNIQYF. Here the CDR3 DNA reads TGTGCCAGCAGCTCCTCGGGACAGAAAAACATTCAGTACTTC. V and J are TRBV7-2 and TRBJ2-4; 7 nucleotides line up with TRBD1. This CDR3 is 14 amino acids long. Germline CDR1 and CDR2: SGHTA and FQGNSA. J lost 4 bases, V lost 4 bases, and 4 bases had no gene match.

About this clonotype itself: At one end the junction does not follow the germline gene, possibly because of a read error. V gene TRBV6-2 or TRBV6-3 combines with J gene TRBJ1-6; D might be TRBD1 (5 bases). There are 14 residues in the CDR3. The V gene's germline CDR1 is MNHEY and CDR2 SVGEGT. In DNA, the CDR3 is TGTACCAGCAGTTACGCCAGGGCTTATTCACCCCTCCACTTT. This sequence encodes CTSSYARAYSPLHF.